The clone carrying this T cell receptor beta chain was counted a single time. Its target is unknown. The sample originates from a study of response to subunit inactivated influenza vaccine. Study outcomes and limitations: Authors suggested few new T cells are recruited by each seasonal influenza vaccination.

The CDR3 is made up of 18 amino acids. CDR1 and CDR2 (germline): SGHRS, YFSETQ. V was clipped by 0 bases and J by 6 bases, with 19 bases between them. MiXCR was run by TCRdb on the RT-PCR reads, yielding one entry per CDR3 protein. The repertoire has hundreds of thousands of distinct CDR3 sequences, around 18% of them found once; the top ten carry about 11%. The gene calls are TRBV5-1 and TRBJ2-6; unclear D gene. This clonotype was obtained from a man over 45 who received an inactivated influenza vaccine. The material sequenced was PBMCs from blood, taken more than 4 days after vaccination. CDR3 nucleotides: TGCGCCAGCAGCTTGGGGGTCGGCTCTGGTTTCTCGGCCAACGTCCTGACTTTC. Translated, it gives CASSLGVGSGFSANVLTF.